This T cell receptor beta chain emerged from a study of tumor and adjacent non-tumor tissue in lung cancer. About the research overall: The cohort had around eleven adenocarcinoma, 2 squamous cell and 1 small cell patients.

A word on this clonotype: Its antigen is undetermined. Sequence at one end of the junction differs from germline and may be a read error.

Study-wide results and limits: Tumor TCR diversity, when higher, was linked to shorter survival. Compared with tumor, normal lung showed significantly lower TCR diversity.

No cell sorting was done before RNA was extracted from the tissue. More than 3 cm separated this lung sample from the edge of the tumor. Germline CDR1 is MGHRA and CDR2 is YSYEKL. The length of the CDR3 is 18 residues. Three rounds of nested PCR, following a modified ARM-PCR protocol, produced the TCRbeta library. TCRdb itself ran the multiplex PCR reads through MiXCR, one entry per CDR3 protein. The sample lists more than 35,000 distinct CDR3 sequences, roughly 62% seen once, with roughly 19% in the top ten. The TCR comes from a woman aged 40 to 55 with non-small cell lung cancer. Material: distant non-tumor lung tissue. The chain employs TRBV4-1 and TRBJ2-3; 9 nucleotides align to TRBD1. CDR3 sequence: CPSGQDEETGGSTDTQYF. In DNA form, the CDR3 reads TGCCCCAGCGGCCAAGATGAAGAGACAGGGGGATCCACAGATACGCAGTATTTT.